The text below deals with one TCR beta chain. The study assigned cohorts using participant-reported clinical history. These data come from a study of blood T cell repertoires in COVID-19. About the study: The cDNA or gDNA used as material had been derived from T cells, B-cell-depleted T cells, or PBMCs.

In the original analysis: It was from reference gene primer amplification that nucleated cell counts were estimated. Here immunoSEQ multiplex PCR was the method, and the copy in TCRdb shows in-frame clones only, minus some. V and J calls and clone size are copied from that table; D and trimming were computed from the DNA. This table has 350,000 to 550,000 clones, about 90% appearing once. The CDR3 length is 15 residues. Germline V gene sequence: CDR1 SGHTA, CDR2 FQGNSA. V gave up 4 bases and J gave up 0 bases, with 10 bases separating them. The source material was PBMCs or T cells enriched from blood (not recorded which). The J gene is TRBJ2-1, the V gene TRBV7-2; D remains unclear. This clonotype was obtained from a woman aged 18-29 years with acute COVID-19. The CDR3 DNA is TGTGCCAGCAGCTACGACTGGTCCTCCTACAATGAGCAGTTCTTC. Its translation: CASSYDWSSYNEQFF.